The TCR beta chain described here comes from a study of Ad26.COV2.S vaccination and SARS-CoV-2 variants. For the study at large: Into the muscle, Ad26.COV2.S was dosed once or twice, 56 days apart. Study-level points and caveats: Vaccine and placebo recipients had comparable breadth of non-spike TCRs.

The assay was immunoSEQ multiplex PCR, and TCRdb's table has in-frame clones only and misses some. The table shows around 310,000 clones, with almost 90% occurring only once. Specified treatment: roughly 19 received Ad26.COV2.S at low or high dose, single or two shots; roughly five received placebo; per-sample allocation not given. At day 63 after the first vaccine or placebo injection, samples were drawn. An Ad26 vector that expressed Wuhan-strain SARS-CoV-2 spike constituted the vaccine. This CDR3 region has 14 residues. Trimming removed 1 base at V and 5 bases at J, with 8 bases between. CDR1 is MGHRA and CDR2 is YSYEKL in the germline V gene. In regard to this clone: Its antigen is as yet unknown.

The sample here was peripheral blood, taken in a trial of Ad26.COV2.S vaccine versus placebo. The rearrangement links TRBV4-1 to TRBJ2-2; D is undetermined. The sequence was collected from a person aged 18-60 years who received the Ad26.COV2.S COVID-19 vaccine or a placebo. The CDR3 coding sequence is TGCGCCAGCAGCCAAGTTGGTTCAACCGGGGAGCTGTTTTTT. Its translation: CASSQVGSTGELFF.